Sequencing of this T cell receptor (beta chain) was carried out in a study of shared clonotypes between healthy human individuals. This was a deep-level run. Original methodology: ImmunoSEQ supplied junction-only sequences lacking quality scores, so filtering was different. Profiling relied on immunoSEQ multiplex PCR, and the TCRdb table lists in-frame clones only, not all of them. V, J and clone size reflect that table, while D and trimming were determined from the DNA. The sample contains about half a million clones, about 85% of which appear only once. Whole-study results and caveats: What limited the represented genetic and exposure-history diversity was the small number of donors. Exclusively blood specimens were collected; tissue repertoires likely differ.

About this clone itself: Its antigen is undetermined.

The specimen was PBMCs. This receptor was taken from a woman in her thirties or forties in good health. Some clones in this sample may be carry-over from other donors' samples.

CDR3 loop: CASSLRPDTQYF. The CDR3 DNA is TGTGCCAGCAGTTTAAGGCCAGATACGCAGTATTTT. V and J are TRBV28 and TRBJ2-3; D is unresolved. CDR3 length: 12 amino acids. Germline CDR1 and CDR2: MDHEN and SYDVKM. With 2 bases removed from V and 4 bases from J, the gap between germline ends came to 4 bases.